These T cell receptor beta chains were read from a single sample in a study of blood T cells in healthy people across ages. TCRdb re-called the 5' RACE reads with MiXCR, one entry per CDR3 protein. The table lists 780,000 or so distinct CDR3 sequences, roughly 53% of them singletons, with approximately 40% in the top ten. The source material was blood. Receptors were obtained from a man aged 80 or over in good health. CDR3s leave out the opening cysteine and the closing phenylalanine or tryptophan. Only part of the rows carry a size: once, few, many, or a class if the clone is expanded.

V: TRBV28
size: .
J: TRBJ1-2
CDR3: ASSVGTLYGYT

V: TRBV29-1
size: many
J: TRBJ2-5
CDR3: SVRTGPETQY

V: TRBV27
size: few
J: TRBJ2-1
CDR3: ASSTLAGGANEQF

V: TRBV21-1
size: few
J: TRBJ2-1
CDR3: AITGTSPNEQF

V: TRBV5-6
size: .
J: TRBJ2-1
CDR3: ASRPRTHPDVEQF

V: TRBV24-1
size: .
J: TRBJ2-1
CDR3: ATSEGRGPRQNEQF

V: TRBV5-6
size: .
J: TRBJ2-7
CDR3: ASSYGLAVVAYEQY

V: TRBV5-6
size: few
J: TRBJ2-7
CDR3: ASSPVGIADVSYEQY

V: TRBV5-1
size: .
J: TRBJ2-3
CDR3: ASGTSGSTDTQY

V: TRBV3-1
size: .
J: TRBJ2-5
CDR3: ASSQGRSMGQGQETQY

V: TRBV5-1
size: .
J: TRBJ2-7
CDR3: ASSEKLAPGNEQY

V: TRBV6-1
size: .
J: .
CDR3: ASSELNILGETQY

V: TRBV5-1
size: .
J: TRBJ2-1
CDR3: ASSFTTSGRRYEQF

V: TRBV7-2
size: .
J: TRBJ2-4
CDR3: ASSLLGTGLRGANIQY

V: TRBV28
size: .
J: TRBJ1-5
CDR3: ASKGRGVYSNQPQH

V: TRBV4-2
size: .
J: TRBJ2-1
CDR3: ASSQESWGLYNEQF

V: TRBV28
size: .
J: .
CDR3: ASSLLGLAGVETQY